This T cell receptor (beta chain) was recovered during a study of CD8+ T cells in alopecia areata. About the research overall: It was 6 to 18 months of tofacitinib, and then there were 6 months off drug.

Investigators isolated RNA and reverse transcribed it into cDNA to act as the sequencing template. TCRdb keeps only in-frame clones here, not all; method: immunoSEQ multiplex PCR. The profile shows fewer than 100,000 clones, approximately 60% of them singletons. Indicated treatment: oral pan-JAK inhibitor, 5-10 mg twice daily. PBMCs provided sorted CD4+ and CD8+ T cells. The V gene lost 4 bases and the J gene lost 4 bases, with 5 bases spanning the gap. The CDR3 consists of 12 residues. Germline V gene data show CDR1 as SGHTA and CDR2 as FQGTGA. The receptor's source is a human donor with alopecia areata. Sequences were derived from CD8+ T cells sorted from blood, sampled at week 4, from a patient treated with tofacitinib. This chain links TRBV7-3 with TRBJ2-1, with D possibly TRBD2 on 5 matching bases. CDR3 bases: TGTGCCAGCAGCTCGGGGTACAATGAGCAGTTCTTC. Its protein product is CASSSGYNEQFF.